Each of the 21 T cell receptor beta chains below was sequenced from the same sample in a study of T cells in tuberculosis. Sequencing was performed with immunoSEQ multiplex PCR; in TCRdb, only in-frame clones are kept and a portion is missing. The sample holds 25,000 to 35,000 clones, 95% seen once. The specimen was PBMCs. All receptors derive from a donor under 30 with latent tuberculosis or without tuberculosis infection.

This rearrangement joins TRBV19 to TRBJ2-7; 11 bases align to TRBD1. The CDR3 has 13 residues. With V trimmed by 6 bases and J by 3 bases, 1 base remained unmatched. The germline CDR1 and CDR2 sequences are LNHDA and SQIVND (reference sequence). The CDR3 sequence is CASRGTGGYEQYF. DNA of the CDR3: TGTGCCAGTAGGGGGACAGGGGGCTACGAGCAGTACTTC.

Notes on this clone: A read error may account for a junction end that differs from germline. J is TRBJ2-1 and V is TRBV27; tentatively, D is TRBD2 (5 bases). Germline-derived CDR1 and CDR2 are MNHEY and SMNVEV (reference sequence). The CDR3 has 14 residues. CDR3 region: CASSLSLEGNEQFF. DNA of the CDR3: TGTGCCAGCAGTCTATCCCTAGAGGGCAATGAGCAGTTCTTC.

CDR3 bases: TGTGCCAGCAGTTCCAGGGGGAATGGAAACACCATATATTTT. Translating gives CASSSRGNGNTIYF. The V call is TRBV6-5, the J call TRBJ1-3, with 7 bases lining up with TRBD1. Germline CDR1 MNHEY, CDR2 SVGAGI. The CDR3 contains 14 residues. J was trimmed by 3 bases and V by 4 bases; bases with no gene match: 3.

This chain joins TRBV7-3 and TRBJ2-5; 7 bases are a match to TRBD2. The CDR3 extends over 15 amino acids. Germline values: CDR1 SGHTA, CDR2 FQGTGA. V lost 1 base and J lost 2; bases outside the gene matches: 4. CDR3 in amino acids: CASSLMGGSQETQYF. DNA for the CDR3: TGTGCCAGCAGCTTAATGGGGGGGTCTCAAGAGACCCAGTACTTC.

The chain joins TRBV5-6 to TRBJ2-5; a weak D match, TRBD2 (5 bases). The CDR3 has 15 residues. Trimming left V 5 bases short and J 1 base short, with 15 bases between. Germline V gene lookup returns CDR1 SGHDT and CDR2 YYEEEE. The CDR3 here is CASSQRRWSQETQYF. The CDR3 region has the DNA TGTGCCAGCAGTCAGCGGCGATGGAGCCAAGAGACCCAGTACTTC.

The chain joins TRBV30 to TRBJ2-3, with 10 positions matching TRBD2. The CDR3 totals 17 residues. The germline V gene has CDR1 GTSNPN and CDR2 SVGIG (reference sequence). Trimming removed 1 base from V and 3 bases from J; junction bases left unmatched: 10. This CDR3 reads CAWSGLAGVVGTDTQYF. The CDR3 nucleotides are TGTGCCTGGAGTGGGCTAGCGGGAGTAGTGGGAACAGATACGCAGTATTTT.

This clone was detected only once. The J gene is TRBJ1-2, the V gene TRBV9; 8 bases are a match to TRBD1. The CDR3 is 16 residues long. Germline trimming cut 0 bases from V and 4 bases from J; bases unmatched to any gene: 8. CDR1 SGDLS and CDR2 YYNGEE come from the germline V gene. The CDR3 region is CASSVDPGQGGYGYTF. DNA of the CDR3: TGTGCCAGCAGCGTAGACCCTGGACAGGGTGGCTATGGCTACACCTTC.

The chain has TRBV28 and TRBJ1-2; 8 nucleotides line up with TRBD1. J gave up 4 bases and V 5 bases, and 9 bases lay outside the gene matches. The germline V gene has CDR1 MDHEN and CDR2 SYDVKM. This CDR3 comprises 15 residues. The CDR3 DNA reads as TGTGCCAGCAGTAATACCAGGACAGGGCCCTATGGCTACACCTTC. Its translation is CASSNTRTGPYGYTF.

The V call is TRBV7-2, the J call TRBJ1-1; no firm D call. The V gene lost 6 bases and the J gene lost 5 bases, with 16 bases spanning the gap. Germline assignment: CDR1 SGHTA and CDR2 FQGNSA. The CDR3 is 14 amino acids. CDR3 residues: CASRTSPAGTEAFF. CDR3 in DNA: TGTGCCAGCAGAACCTCGCCGGCGGGAACTGAAGCTTTCTTT.

The V and J genes are TRBV19 and TRBJ1-2; D is uncertain. V lost 4 bases, J lost 3 bases, and 12 bases lay in between. CDR1 is LNHDA and CDR2 is SQIVND in the germline V gene (reference sequence). The CDR3 length is 14 residues. As DNA, the CDR3 is TGTGCCAGTAGTAGTGGTCAGGTCTACTATGGCTACACCTTC. Translation: CASSSGQVYYGYTF.

The sample holds one count of this clone. The chain links TRBV6-5 to TRBJ2-7, with a weak D call TRBD2 (5 bases). Per the germline V gene, CDR1 is MNHEY and CDR2 is SVGAGI. The CDR3 runs to 14 residues. The V end lost 2 bases, the J end lost 5 bases, and 13 bases lay between the germline ends. CDR3 DNA: TGTGCCAGCAGTTACGATATGAGGGCGAACGAGCAGTACTTC. Protein: CASSYDMRANEQYF.

The V call is TRBV5-1, the J call TRBJ1-1; D might be TRBD1 (6 bases). The CDR3 is 16 amino acids. Germline V gives CDR1 SGHRS, CDR2 YFSETQ. Between the trimmed V and J ends, which lost 0 bases and 1 base, there was a span of 13 bases. The CDR3 bases are TGCGCCAGCAGCTTGGTCCCAGGGGCCGGGAACACTGAAGCTTTCTTT. It is translated as CASSLVPGAGNTEAFF.

J is TRBJ2-5 and V is TRBV7-3; 14 nucleotides match TRBD2. Germline CDR1 reads SGHTA; CDR2 reads FQGTGA. This CDR3 contains 19 residues. V lost 3 bases, J lost 5 bases, and 14 bases stayed unmatched. CDR3 sequence reads: CASSFPQLTSGRASETQYF. Written as DNA, the CDR3 is TGTGCCAGCAGCTTCCCCCAGCTGACTAGCGGGAGGGCCAGTGAGACCCAGTACTTC.

This chain connects TRBV7-6 to TRBJ2-7; D unresolved. CDR1 and CDR2 (germline): SGHVS, FNYEAQ. Trimming removed 4 bases at V and 4 bases at J, with 14 bases between. The CDR3 length is 14 residues. The CDR3 DNA follows: TGTGCCAGCAGCTCAAATGCGGATGCGTACGAGCAGTACTTC. It specifies CASSSNADAYEQYF.

The chain combines TRBV19 with TRBJ1-1; the match to TRBD1 covers 7 bases. CDR1 and CDR2 (germline): LNHDA, SQIVND (reference sequence). J lost 3 bases, V lost 7 bases, and 2 bases had no gene match. The CDR3 runs 12 residues. The CDR3, as DNA: TGTGCCAGTAAAGACAGGGACACTGAAGCTTTCTTT. Protein sequence: CASKDRDTEAFF.

This clone was picked up a small number of times. DNA of the CDR3: TGTGCCAGCAGCCAAGGGGACAGCTTAACCTATGGCTACACCTTC. Amino acids: CASSQGDSLTYGYTF. V is TRBV14 and J is TRBJ1-2; 7 bases are shared with TRBD1. Germline V CDR1 and CDR2: SGHDN, FVKESK. The CDR3 runs to 15 residues. Trimming cost V 1 base and J 4 bases; bases outside gene matches: 6.

The rearrangement links TRBV30 to TRBJ2-1; 9 nucleotides match TRBD1. This CDR3 spans 16 amino acids. Germline CDR1 is GTSNPN and CDR2 is SVGIG (reference sequence). With 0 bases clipped from V and 0 bases from J, the junction kept 3 bases outside the gene matches. CDR3 protein: CAWSVGTGSSYNEQFF. The CDR3 DNA sequence: TGTGCCTGGAGTGTTGGGACAGGGAGCTCCTACAATGAGCAGTTCTTC.

J is TRBJ1-1 and V is TRBV11-2; D is unclear. Germline V gives CDR1 SGHAT, CDR2 FQNNGV. The CDR3 is 13 residues long. V was pared by 0 bases and J by 9 bases, with 11 bases between. The CDR3 here is CASSLEAENQAFF. The CDR3 nucleotides read TGTGCCAGCAGCTTAGAGGCGGAGAATCAAGCTTTCTTT.

Only one count was recorded for this clone. The chain carries TRBV11-2 and TRBJ2-7; 8 nucleotides align to TRBD2. Germline lookup yields CDR1 SGHAT and CDR2 FQNNGV. Losses at the gene ends were 3 bases for V and 0 bases for J; bases not matched to a gene: 4. There are 15 residues in the CDR3. The CDR3 reads CASSFGTRSSYEQYF. Here the CDR3 DNA reads TGTGCCAGCAGCTTCGGGACTAGGAGCTCCTACGAGCAGTACTTC.

This chain connects TRBV18 to TRBJ1-1, with TRBD1 as a possible D gene (5 bases). Trimming removed 0 bases at V and 3 bases at J, with 17 bases between. CDR3 length equals 17 residues. From germline, CDR1 is KGHSH and CDR2 LQKENI. The CDR3 loop is CASSPPSGGGVHTEAFF. In DNA, the CDR3 is TGTGCCAGCTCACCACCTAGCGGGGGAGGAGTACACACTGAAGCTTTCTTT.

This clone was seen a single time. V usage is TRBV6-6 and J usage is TRBJ1-5, with TRBD1 as a possible D gene (6 bases). The CDR3 consists of 15 residues. Per the germline V gene, CDR1 is MNHNY and CDR2 is SVGAGI (reference sequence). Trimming took off 6 bases at V and 0 bases at J, with 12 bases between the two ends. The CDR3 reads CASRAGDYSNQPQHF. DNA of the CDR3: TGTGCCAGCAGGGCAGGGGACTATAGCAATCAGCCCCAGCATTTT.